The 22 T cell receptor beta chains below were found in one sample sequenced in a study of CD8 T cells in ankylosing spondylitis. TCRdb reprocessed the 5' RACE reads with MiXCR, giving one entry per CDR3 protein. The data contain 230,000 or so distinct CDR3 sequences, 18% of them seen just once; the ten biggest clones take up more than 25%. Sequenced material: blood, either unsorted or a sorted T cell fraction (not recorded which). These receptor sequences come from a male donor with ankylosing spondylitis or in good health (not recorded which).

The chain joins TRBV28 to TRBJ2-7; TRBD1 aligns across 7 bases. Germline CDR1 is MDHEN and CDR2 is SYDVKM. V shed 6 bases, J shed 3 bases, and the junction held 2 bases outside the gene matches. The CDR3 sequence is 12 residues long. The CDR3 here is CASSDRDYEQYF. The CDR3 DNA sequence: TGTGCCAGCAGCGACAGGGACTACGAGCAGTACTTC.

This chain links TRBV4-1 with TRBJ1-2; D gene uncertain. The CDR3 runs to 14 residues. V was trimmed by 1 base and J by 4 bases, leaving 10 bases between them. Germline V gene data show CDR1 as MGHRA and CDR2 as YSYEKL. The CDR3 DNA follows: TGCGCCAGCAGCCAAGCCTTACGGGGCTATGGCTACACCTTC. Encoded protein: CASSQALRGYGYTF.

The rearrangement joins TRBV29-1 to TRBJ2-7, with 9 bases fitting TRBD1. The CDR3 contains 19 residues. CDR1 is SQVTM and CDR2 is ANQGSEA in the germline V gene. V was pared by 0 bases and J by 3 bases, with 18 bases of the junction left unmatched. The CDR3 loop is CSVEDSDRGREREVYEQYF. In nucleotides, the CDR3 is TGCAGCGTTGAAGATTCGGACAGGGGAAGGGAGCGGGAAGTCTACGAGCAGTACTTC.

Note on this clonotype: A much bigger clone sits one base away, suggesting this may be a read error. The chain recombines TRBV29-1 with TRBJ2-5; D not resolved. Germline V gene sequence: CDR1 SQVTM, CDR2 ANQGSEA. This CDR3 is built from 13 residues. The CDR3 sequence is CSVSDGFQGTQYF. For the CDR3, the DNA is TGCAGCGTTTCAGACGGCTTCCAAGGGACCCAGTACTTC. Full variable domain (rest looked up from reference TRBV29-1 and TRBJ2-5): SAVISQKPSRDICQRGTSLTIQCQVDSQVTMMFWYRQQPGQSLTLIATANQGSEATYESGFVIDKFPISRPNLTFSTLTVSNMSPEDSSIYLCSVSDGFQGTQYFGPGTRLLVL.

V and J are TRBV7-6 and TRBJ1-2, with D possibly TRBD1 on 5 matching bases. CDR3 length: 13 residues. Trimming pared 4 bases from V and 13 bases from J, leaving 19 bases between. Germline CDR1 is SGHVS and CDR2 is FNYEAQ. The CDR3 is CASSSAYRSLPTF. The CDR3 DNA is TGTGCCAGCAGCTCCGCCTACAGGAGCCTGCCCACCTTC.

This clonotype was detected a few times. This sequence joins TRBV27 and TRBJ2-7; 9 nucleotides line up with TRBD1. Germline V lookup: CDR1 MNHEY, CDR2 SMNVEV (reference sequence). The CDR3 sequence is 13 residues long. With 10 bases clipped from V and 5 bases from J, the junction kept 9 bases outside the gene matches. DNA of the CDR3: TGTGCCACCGGAACAGGGACAGGGAACGAGCAGTACTTC. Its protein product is CATGTGTGNEQYF.

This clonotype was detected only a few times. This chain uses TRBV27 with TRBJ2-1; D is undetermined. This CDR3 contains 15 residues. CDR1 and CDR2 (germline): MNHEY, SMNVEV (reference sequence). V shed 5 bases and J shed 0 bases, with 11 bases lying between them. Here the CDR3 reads CASSPNPSSYNEQFF. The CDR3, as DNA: TGTGCCAGCAGTCCCAACCCGAGCTCCTACAATGAGCAGTTCTTC.

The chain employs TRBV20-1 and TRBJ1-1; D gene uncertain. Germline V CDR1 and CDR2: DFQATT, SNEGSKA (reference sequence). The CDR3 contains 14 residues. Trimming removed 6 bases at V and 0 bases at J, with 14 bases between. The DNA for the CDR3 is TGCAGTGCATTACAAGACTCCCTGAACACTGAAGCTTTCTTT. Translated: CSALQDSLNTEAFF.

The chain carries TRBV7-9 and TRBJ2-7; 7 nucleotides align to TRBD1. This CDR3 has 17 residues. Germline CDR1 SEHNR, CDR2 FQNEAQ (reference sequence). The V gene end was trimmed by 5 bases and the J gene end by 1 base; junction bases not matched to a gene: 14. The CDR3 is CASSPWTGPTLSYEQYF. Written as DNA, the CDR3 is TGTGCCAGCAGCCCATGGACAGGACCCACACTTTCCTACGAGCAGTACTTC.

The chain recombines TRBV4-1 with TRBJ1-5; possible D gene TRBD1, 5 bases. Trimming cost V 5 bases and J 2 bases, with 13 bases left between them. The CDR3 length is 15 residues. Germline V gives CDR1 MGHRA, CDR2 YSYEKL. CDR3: CASSSEVGGNQPQHF. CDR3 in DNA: TGCGCCAGCAGCTCCGAGGTGGGGGGCAATCAGCCCCAGCATTTT.

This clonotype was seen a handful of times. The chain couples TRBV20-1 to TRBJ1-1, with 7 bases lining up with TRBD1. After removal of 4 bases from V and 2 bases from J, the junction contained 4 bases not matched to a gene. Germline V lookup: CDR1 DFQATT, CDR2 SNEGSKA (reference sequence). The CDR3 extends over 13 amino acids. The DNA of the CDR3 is TGCAGTGCTAACCACAGGGGCAACACTGAAGCTTTCTTT. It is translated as CSANHRGNTEAFF.

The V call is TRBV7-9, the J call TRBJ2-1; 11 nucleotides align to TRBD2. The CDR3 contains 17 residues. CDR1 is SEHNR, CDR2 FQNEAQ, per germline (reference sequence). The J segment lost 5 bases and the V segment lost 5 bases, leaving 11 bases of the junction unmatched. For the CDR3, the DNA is TGTGCCAGCAGCCCAAGACTAGCGGGAAGTTCCGACAATGAGCAGTTCTTC. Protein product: CASSPRLAGSSDNEQFF.

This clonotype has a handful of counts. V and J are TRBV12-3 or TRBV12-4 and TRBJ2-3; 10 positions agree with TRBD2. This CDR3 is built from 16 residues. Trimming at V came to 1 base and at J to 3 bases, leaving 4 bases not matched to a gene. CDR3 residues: CASSLVLLAGTDTQYF. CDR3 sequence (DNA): TGTGCCAGCAGTTTAGTTTTACTAGCGGGAACAGATACGCAGTATTTT.

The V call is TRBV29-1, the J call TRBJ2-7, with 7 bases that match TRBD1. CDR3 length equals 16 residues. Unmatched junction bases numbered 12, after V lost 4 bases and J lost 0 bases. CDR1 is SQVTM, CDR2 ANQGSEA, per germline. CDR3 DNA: TGCAGCGTTGCCGGGACAGCTCCTTCTAGCTCCTACGAGCAGTACTTC. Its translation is CSVAGTAPSSSYEQYF.

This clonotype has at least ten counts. CDR3 residues: CASTGPGRQYF. CDR3 coding DNA: TGTGCCAGCACGGGACCCGGGAGGCAGTACTTC. This rearrangement joins TRBV11-2 to TRBJ2-7, with D maybe TRBD2 (6 bases). The germline V gene has CDR1 SGHAT and CDR2 FQNNGV. V dropped 7 bases and J dropped 9 bases, with 13 bases sitting between them. The CDR3 spans 11 residues. Together with reference TRBV11-2 and TRBJ2-7, the CDR3 gives the full variable domain: EAGVAQSPRYKIIEKRQSVAFWCNPISGHATLYWYQQILGQGPKLLIQFQNNGVVDDSQLPKDRFSAERLKGVDSTLKIQPAKLEDSAVYLCASTGPGRQYFGPGTRLTVT.

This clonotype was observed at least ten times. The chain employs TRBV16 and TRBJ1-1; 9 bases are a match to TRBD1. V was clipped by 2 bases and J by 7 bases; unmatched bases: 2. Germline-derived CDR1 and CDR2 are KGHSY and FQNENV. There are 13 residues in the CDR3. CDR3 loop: CASSQGTGFEAFF. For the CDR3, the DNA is TGTGCCAGCAGCCAAGGGACAGGGTTTGAAGCTTTCTTT.

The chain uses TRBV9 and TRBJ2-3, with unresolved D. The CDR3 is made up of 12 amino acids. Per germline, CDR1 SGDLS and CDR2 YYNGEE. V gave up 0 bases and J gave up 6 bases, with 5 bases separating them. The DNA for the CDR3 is TGTGCCAGCAGCGTAGACGACGATACGCAGTATTTT. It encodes CASSVDDDTQYF.

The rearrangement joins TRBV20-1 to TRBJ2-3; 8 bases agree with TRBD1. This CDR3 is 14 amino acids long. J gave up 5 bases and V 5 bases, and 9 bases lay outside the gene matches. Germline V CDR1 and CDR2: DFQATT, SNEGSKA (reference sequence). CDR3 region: CSAEGQGWIDTQYF. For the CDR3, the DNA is TGCAGTGCTGAAGGACAGGGTTGGATAGATACGCAGTATTTT.

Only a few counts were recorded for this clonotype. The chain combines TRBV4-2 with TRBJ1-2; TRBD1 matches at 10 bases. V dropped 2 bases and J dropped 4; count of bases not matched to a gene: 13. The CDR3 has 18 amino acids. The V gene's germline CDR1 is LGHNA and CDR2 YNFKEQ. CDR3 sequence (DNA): TGTGCCAGCAGCCAAAAGTTGACCGGGACAGGGGAGGGCTATGGCTACACCTTC. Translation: CASSQKLTGTGEGYGYTF.

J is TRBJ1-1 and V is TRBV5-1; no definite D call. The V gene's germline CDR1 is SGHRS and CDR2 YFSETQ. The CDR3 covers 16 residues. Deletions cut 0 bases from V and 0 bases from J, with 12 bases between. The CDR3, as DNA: TGCGCCAGCAGCTTGGTGGCGCACCGCATGAACACTGAAGCTTTCTTT. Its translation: CASSLVAHRMNTEAFF.

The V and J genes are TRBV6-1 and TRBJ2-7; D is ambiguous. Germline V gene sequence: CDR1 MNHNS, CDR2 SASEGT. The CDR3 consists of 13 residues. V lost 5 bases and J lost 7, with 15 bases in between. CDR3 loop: CASSPSEVSEQYF. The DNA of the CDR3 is TGTGCCAGCAGTCCTTCCGAGGTTTCGGAGCAGTACTTC.

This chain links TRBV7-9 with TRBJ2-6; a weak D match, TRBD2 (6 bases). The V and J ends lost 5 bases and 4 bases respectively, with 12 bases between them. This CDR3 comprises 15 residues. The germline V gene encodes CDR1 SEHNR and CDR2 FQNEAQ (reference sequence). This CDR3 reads CASSRRDDGANVLTF. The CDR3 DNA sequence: TGTGCCAGCAGCCGGAGGGACGACGGGGCCAACGTCCTGACTTTC. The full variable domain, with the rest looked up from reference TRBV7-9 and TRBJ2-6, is DTGVSQNPRHKITKRGQNVTFRCDPISEHNRLYWYRQTLGQGPEFLTYFQNEAQLEKSRLLSDRFSAERPKGSFSTLEIQRTEQGDSAMYLCASSRRDDGANVLTFGAGSRLTVL.